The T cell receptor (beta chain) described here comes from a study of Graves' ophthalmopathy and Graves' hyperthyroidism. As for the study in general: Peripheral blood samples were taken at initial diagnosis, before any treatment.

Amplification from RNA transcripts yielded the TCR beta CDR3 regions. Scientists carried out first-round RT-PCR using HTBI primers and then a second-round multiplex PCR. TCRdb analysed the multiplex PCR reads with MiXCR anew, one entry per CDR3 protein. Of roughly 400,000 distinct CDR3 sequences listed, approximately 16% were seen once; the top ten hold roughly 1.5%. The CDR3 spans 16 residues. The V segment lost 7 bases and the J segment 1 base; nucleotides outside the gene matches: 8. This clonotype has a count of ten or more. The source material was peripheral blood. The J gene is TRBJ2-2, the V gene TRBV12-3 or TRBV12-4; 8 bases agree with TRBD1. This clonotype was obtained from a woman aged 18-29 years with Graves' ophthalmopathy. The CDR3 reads CASTRRGTGNTGELFF. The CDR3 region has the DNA TGTGCCAGCACCCGTCGTGGGACAGGGAACACCGGGGAGCTGTTTTTT.